This TCR beta chain was sequenced in a study of shared clonotypes between healthy human individuals. Overall study results and limits: Naive subsets generally had larger estimated richness than memory subsets.

Turning to this clone: Its cognate antigen is unknown.

Germline assignment: CDR1 PRHDT and CDR2 FYEKMQ (reference sequence). The CDR3 has 12 residues. V trimming: 2 bases; J trimming: 12 bases; junction bases outside the gene matches: 3. The study drew its donors from healthy HIV-negative adults without recent acute infections or vaccinations. Here immunoSEQ multiplex PCR was the method, and the copy in TCRdb shows in-frame clones only, minus some. This table holds some 2,000,000 clones, approximately 96% found once. The chain links TRBV13 to TRBJ2-1; 8 nucleotides agree with TRBD1. The sequence came from a man between 18 and 35 years old in good health. The sequencing input was naive CD4+ T cells sorted from blood. This sample's subset: CD45RA+ positively selected. CDR3 in DNA: TGTGCCAGCAGCTTACGGACAGGGTGGCAGTTCTTC. It translates to CASSLRTGWQFF.